One T cell receptor (beta chain) is described in this entry. Its matching antigen is unknown. The CDR3 is 14 residues long. Trimming pared 5 bases from V and 0 bases from J, leaving 10 bases between. CDR1 is SGHRS, CDR2 YFSETQ, per germline. This sample is drawn from a study of OX40 agonist ivuxolimab in advanced cancers. For the study at large: Treatment of patients was with ivuxolimab, an agonistic anti-OX40 (CD134) antibody.

General study findings and limits: The authors did not determine the antigen specificity of the expanded peripheral T cells.

The method was immunoSEQ multiplex PCR; TCRdb's version includes in-frame clones alone and lacks a portion of them. The data hold about 80,000 clones, with 84% observed a single time. The chain is built from TRBV5-1 and TRBJ2-3, with D possibly being TRBD1 (5 bases). The sequences come from CD4+ or CD8+ T cells sorted from blood, collected in a trial of the OX40 agonist ivuxolimab. The clonotype comes from an adult with an advanced solid tumor such as melanoma, head and neck, liver or kidney cancer. In DNA form, the CDR3 reads TGCGCCAGCAGTGTAGGGGTTAGCACAGATACGCAGTATTTT. This encodes CASSVGVSTDTQYF.